A selection of T cell receptor beta chains follows, all from one sample in a study of cytomegalovirus exposure and HLA in healthy donors. Generated by immunoSEQ multiplex PCR, the TCRdb table keeps only in-frame clones and is missing some. The data hold about 220,000 clones, with around 80% observed a single time. Sequences were obtained from PBMCs. These receptors were collected from a boy between 2 and 10 years old in good health and CMV-seronegative. Both conserved end residues are part of each CDR3.

CDR3aa: CAGNRGNTGELFF
j_gene: TRBJ2-2
v_gene: TRBV13

CDR3aa: CASSLGRIQGLGEQFF
j_gene: TRBJ2-1
v_gene: TRBV7-3

CDR3aa: CASSKGEGFYNSPLHF
j_gene: TRBJ1-6
v_gene: TRBV5-4

CDR3aa: CASSYSRSTEAFF
j_gene: TRBJ1-1
v_gene: TRBV6-5

CDR3aa: CASSPGDVPYNEQFF
j_gene: TRBJ2-1
v_gene: TRBV9

CDR3aa: CASSLLGENYGYTF
j_gene: TRBJ1-2
v_gene: TRBV5-4

CDR3aa: CASSFEGHRSTDTQYF
j_gene: TRBJ2-3
v_gene: TRBV5-1

CDR3aa: CASSEQGPFRPQHF
j_gene: TRBJ1-5
v_gene: TRBV6-1

CDR3aa: CAWSVGGNIQYF
j_gene: TRBJ2-4
v_gene: TRBV30

CDR3aa: CASSVRDKSYGYTF
j_gene: TRBJ1-2
v_gene: TRBV21-1

CDR3aa: CSGLRTGSNEAFF
j_gene: TRBJ1-1
v_gene: TRBV29-1